This record looks at one T cell receptor beta chain sequence and its context. Its antigen is unidentified. Uncontrolled infections, pregnancy, lactation or other autoimmune diseases led to patient exclusion. PBMCs came from about 10 ml of fresh peripheral blood. The data stem from a study of Graves' ophthalmopathy and Graves' hyperthyroidism. CDR3 length: 13 amino acids. From germline, CDR1 is MDHEN and CDR2 SYDVKM. V lost 3 bases, J lost 6 bases, and 12 bases lay in between. Study results and limitations: In blood appeared most of the expanded thyroid clonotypes whose frequency exceeded 0.001.

As the template, RNA transcripts were used to amplify TCR beta CDR3 regions. The first-round RT-PCR employed HTBI primers together with the Qiagen OneStep RT-PCR kit. A multiplex PCR was then performed as the second round. TCRdb independently ran MiXCR on the multiplex PCR reads; one entry per CDR3 protein. The top ten clones hold more than 1.5% of a sample with about 400,000 distinct CDR3 sequences, around 17% of them seen once. The sample comprised peripheral blood. The receptor was derived from a woman under 30 with Graves' ophthalmopathy. The chain recombines TRBV28 with TRBJ2-7, with D hard to call. This chain's CDR3 is CASSFPSWGEQYF. The CDR3 DNA follows: TGTGCCAGCAGTTTCCCTAGTTGGGGCGAGCAGTACTTC.